The rows below give T cell receptor beta chains drawn from one sample of a study of Graves' ophthalmopathy and Graves' hyperthyroidism. TCRdb ran MiXCR on the multiplex PCR reads and lists one entry per CDR3 protein. Of a few hundred thousand distinct CDR3 sequences listed, just under 40% are singletons. Specimen: peripheral blood or thyroid tissue (not recorded which). Receptors were obtained from an adult man with Graves' hyperthyroidism. Each CDR3 is given with its conserved first and last residue. D genes are given only for firm matches. Clone size is not always given. Where it is, it says once, few, many or a class for expanded clones.

clone_size: many; j_call: TRBJ2-7; d_call: TRBD2; v_call: TRBV7-8; cdr3_aa: CASSLQAGGTYEQYF; cdr3_nt: TGTGCCAGCAGCTTACAAGCGGGGGGGACCTACGAGCAGTACTTC
clone_size: -; j_call: TRBJ1-2; d_call: -; v_call: TRBV30; cdr3_aa: CAWKRDGYGYTF; cdr3_nt: TGTGCCTGGAAACGGGACGGCTATGGCTACACCTTC
clone_size: -; j_call: TRBJ2-7; d_call: -; v_call: TRBV25-1; cdr3_aa: CASKGHYEQYF; cdr3_nt: TGTGCCAGCAAGGGACACTACGAGCAGTACTTC
clone_size: -; j_call: TRBJ2-7; d_call: TRBD2; v_call: TRBV5-1; cdr3_aa: CASSGLAGTLYEQYF; cdr3_nt: TGCGCCAGCAGCGGACTAGCGGGGACCCTCTACGAGCAGTACTTC
clone_size: -; j_call: TRBJ2-3; d_call: -; v_call: TRBV6-1; cdr3_aa: CASNTGLASTDTQYF; cdr3_nt: TGTGCCAGCAACACGGGGCTGGCTAGCACAGATACGCAGTATTTT
clone_size: -; j_call: TRBJ2-2; d_call: TRBD2; v_call: TRBV11-1; cdr3_aa: CASSFRLAVGELFF; cdr3_nt: TGTGCCAGCAGCTTCCGTCTAGCGGTCGGGGAGCTGTTTTTT
clone_size: -; j_call: TRBJ1-5; d_call: -; v_call: TRBV7-8; cdr3_aa: CASSFGLAGGPWETQHF; cdr3_nt: TGTGCCAGCAGCTTCGGACTAGCGGGAGGGCCGTGGGAGACCCAGCATTTT
clone_size: many; j_call: TRBJ2-7; d_call: -; v_call: TRBV7-6; cdr3_aa: CASSLAGAPEQYF; cdr3_nt: TGTGCCAGCAGCTTAGCGGGAGCTCCCGAGCAGTACTTC
clone_size: many; j_call: TRBJ1-5; d_call: -; v_call: TRBV24-1; cdr3_aa: CATSVEGSNQPQHF; cdr3_nt: TGTGCCACCAGTGTTGAAGGAAGCAATCAGCCCCAGCATTTT
clone_size: many; j_call: TRBJ1-2; d_call: -; v_call: TRBV6-5; cdr3_aa: CASSYSGTYGYTF; cdr3_nt: TGTGCCAGCAGTTACTCAGGCACCTATGGCTACACCTTC
clone_size: many; j_call: TRBJ1-1; d_call: TRBD1; v_call: TRBV5-8; cdr3_aa: CASSAADRGREDTEAFF; cdr3_nt: TGTGCCAGCAGCGCCGCGGACAGGGGGCGCGAGGACACTGAAGCTTTCTTT
clone_size: -; j_call: TRBJ2-7; d_call: TRBD1; v_call: TRBV6-6; cdr3_aa: CASRPGPRQGAFNEQYF; cdr3_nt: TGTGCCAGCAGGCCCGGCCCTCGACAGGGGGCTTTCAACGAGCAGTACTTC
clone_size: many; j_call: TRBJ2-7; d_call: TRBD2; v_call: TRBV20-1; cdr3_aa: CSAERLAGVTYEQYF; cdr3_nt: TGCAGTGCGGAAAGACTAGCGGGAGTGACCTACGAGCAGTACTTC
clone_size: many; j_call: TRBJ2-5; d_call: TRBD2; v_call: TRBV6-5; cdr3_aa: CASSPSSGRMETQYF; cdr3_nt: TGTGCCAGCAGTCCATCTAGCGGGAGGATGGAGACCCAGTACTTC
clone_size: -; j_call: TRBJ2-5; d_call: TRBD2; v_call: TRBV5-1; cdr3_aa: CASSPSGTSGGPRETQYF; cdr3_nt: TGCGCCAGCAGCCCCAGCGGGACTAGCGGGGGGCCCAGGGAGACCCAGTACTTC
clone_size: many; j_call: TRBJ1-6; d_call: TRBD1; v_call: TRBV6-5; cdr3_aa: CATQGGAGNSPLHF; cdr3_nt: TGTGCCACCCAAGGGGGCGCGGGTAATTCACCCCTCCACTTT
clone_size: -; j_call: TRBJ2-7; d_call: TRBD1; v_call: TRBV27; cdr3_aa: CASKARTGTDSEQYF; cdr3_nt: TGTGCCAGCAAGGCTAGGACAGGGACGGATAGCGAGCAGTACTTC
clone_size: few; j_call: TRBJ2-3; d_call: TRBD2; v_call: TRBV2; cdr3_aa: CASWTSGSTDTQYF; cdr3_nt: TGTGCCAGCTGGACTAGCGGGAGTACAGATACGCAGTATTTT
clone_size: -; j_call: TRBJ1-2; d_call: -; v_call: TRBV9; cdr3_aa: CASSQGTPGGYTF; cdr3_nt: TGTGCCAGCAGCCAAGGGACTCCGGGGGGCTACACCTTC
clone_size: few; j_call: TRBJ1-5; d_call: TRBD1; v_call: TRBV6-6; cdr3_aa: CASSPDRTGGNQPQHF; cdr3_nt: TGTGCCAGCAGTCCTGACCGGACAGGGGGCAATCAGCCCCAGCATTTT
clone_size: many; j_call: TRBJ1-1; d_call: -; v_call: TRBV29-1; cdr3_aa: CSARDSNTEAFF; cdr3_nt: TGCAGCGCGAGGGACTCGAACACTGAAGCTTTCTTT
clone_size: many; j_call: TRBJ2-5; d_call: -; v_call: TRBV20-1; cdr3_aa: CSARAPSGETQYF; cdr3_nt: TGCAGTGCTAGAGCCCCTAGTGGAGAGACCCAGTACTTC
clone_size: few; j_call: TRBJ1-2; d_call: -; v_call: TRBV7-9; cdr3_aa: CASSLEAASYGYTF; cdr3_nt: TGTGCCAGCAGCTTAGAAGCTGCCTCCTATGGCTACACCTTC
clone_size: -; j_call: TRBJ2-3; d_call: -; v_call: TRBV10-2; cdr3_aa: CASSLYIPASTDTQYF; cdr3_nt: TGCGCCAGCAGTCTCTATATTCCGGCTAGCACAGATACGCAGTATTTT
clone_size: many; j_call: TRBJ1-2; d_call: -; v_call: TRBV7-8; cdr3_aa: CASSLVTVSYGYTF; cdr3_nt: TGTGCCAGCAGCTTAGTTACAGTTTCCTATGGCTACACCTTC
clone_size: -; j_call: TRBJ2-5; d_call: TRBD1; v_call: TRBV20-1; cdr3_aa: CSASRQGASETQYF; cdr3_nt: TGCAGTGCCAGCAGGCAGGGGGCGAGCGAGACCCAGTACTTC
clone_size: -; j_call: TRBJ1-2; d_call: -; v_call: TRBV10-3; cdr3_aa: CAISEPRRNYGYTF; cdr3_nt: TGTGCCATCAGTGAGCCCAGACGGAACTATGGCTACACCTTC
clone_size: many; j_call: TRBJ1-1; d_call: -; v_call: TRBV20-1; cdr3_aa: CSARGGRRTGEAFF; cdr3_nt: TGCAGTGCTAGAGGGGGTAGAAGAACAGGGGAAGCTTTCTTT
clone_size: -; j_call: TRBJ1-2; d_call: -; v_call: TRBV29-1; cdr3_aa: CSVDTGQSYGYTF; cdr3_nt: TGCAGCGTTGATACAGGACAGTCCTATGGCTACACCTTC
clone_size: -; j_call: TRBJ1-5; d_call: -; v_call: TRBV2; cdr3_aa: CASSLFDPSNQPQHF; cdr3_nt: TGTGCCAGCAGTTTATTTGACCCTAGCAATCAGCCCCAGCATTTT
clone_size: -; j_call: TRBJ1-5; d_call: -; v_call: TRBV6-1; cdr3_aa: CASRDGGGYQPQHF; cdr3_nt: TGTGCCAGCAGGGATGGAGGGGGATATCAGCCCCAGCATTTT
clone_size: -; j_call: TRBJ1-2; d_call: -; v_call: TRBV7-6; cdr3_aa: CASSSRGDGYTF; cdr3_nt: TGTGCCAGCAGCTCTAGGGGGGACGGCTACACCTTC
clone_size: few; j_call: TRBJ2-1; d_call: -; v_call: TRBV29-1; cdr3_aa: CSVAPGPNEQFF; cdr3_nt: TGCAGCGTTGCCCCTGGACCCAATGAGCAGTTCTTC
clone_size: many; j_call: TRBJ2-7; d_call: -; v_call: TRBV15; cdr3_aa: CATSGDFGYEQYF; cdr3_nt: TGTGCCACCAGCGGGGACTTTGGCTACGAGCAGTACTTC
clone_size: many; j_call: TRBJ2-5; d_call: -; v_call: TRBV29-1; cdr3_aa: CSVASGTGSETQYF; cdr3_nt: TGCAGCGTTGCTAGTGGGACGGGGTCGGAGACCCAGTACTTC
clone_size: once; j_call: TRBJ1-5; d_call: TRBD1; v_call: TRBV19; cdr3_aa: CASYGGGGGNQPQHF; cdr3_nt: TGTGCTAGTTACGGAGGGGGCGGCGGCAATCAGCCCCAGCATTTT
clone_size: many; j_call: TRBJ2-7; d_call: TRBD1; v_call: TRBV20-1; cdr3_aa: CSARGRQGSYEQYF; cdr3_nt: TGCAGTGCTAGAGGGCGACAGGGCTCCTACGAGCAGTACTTC
clone_size: many; j_call: TRBJ2-7; d_call: -; v_call: TRBV25-1; cdr3_aa: CASSEWGPKAYEQYF; cdr3_nt: TGTGCCAGCAGTGAATGGGGGCCCAAGGCCTACGAGCAGTACTTC
clone_size: -; j_call: TRBJ2-7; d_call: TRBD2; v_call: TRBV7-2; cdr3_aa: CASSLLAGGLYEQYF; cdr3_nt: TGTGCCAGCAGCCTTCTAGCGGGGGGCCTCTACGAGCAGTACTTC